This T cell receptor beta chain is drawn from a study of regulatory T cells in long-lasting Graves disease. As for time point: newly diagnosed GD, antithyroid drugs for less than 3 months. Making the TCR library involved RNA that had been extracted from PBMCs. Germline values: CDR1 LNHDA, CDR2 SQIVND (reference sequence). The CDR3 runs 15 residues. The germline V and J ends were trimmed by 3 bases and 0 bases, with 9 bases remaining between them. Arm-PCR of CDR3 regions and iRepertoire HTBI primers were the basis on which TCR beta libraries were built. TCRdb called the multiplex PCR reads again in MiXCR, with one record for every CDR3 protein. In the table there are about 220,000 distinct CDR3 sequences, less than 20% of which are singletons. This clonotype was found many times. The data also belong to a second study, concerning T cells in Graves' hyperthyroidism and ophthalmopathy. From that report: An absence of ophthalmopathy progression within 18 months meant stable Graves' hyperthyroidism. The HTBI primer set was used in a first-round RT-PCR of the TCR CDR3.

The V and J genes are TRBV19 and TRBJ1-5, with D maybe TRBD1 (5 bases). The receptor comes from a woman aged 30 to 39 with Graves disease. Sequencing used peripheral blood mononuclear cells (PBMCs), obtained at new diagnosis, from a patient treated with antithyroid drugs. CDR3 nucleotides: TGTGCCAGTAGTATCGCCAGGGTTAGCAATCAGCCCCAGCATTTT. It yields the protein CASSIARVSNQPQHF.